This TCR beta chain was captured by sequencing in a study of cytomegalovirus exposure and HLA in healthy donors. Germline CDR1 SGHTA, CDR2 FQGTGA. The J segment lost 7 bases and the V segment lost 4 bases, leaving 7 bases of the junction unmatched. The CDR3 extends over 15 amino acids. With 60 Vbeta and 13 Jbeta primers, the PCR was carried out. This table comes from immunoSEQ multiplex PCR, and its TCRdb copy is limited to in-frame clones, with some not included. The table shows more than 250,000 clones, with 70% to 90% occurring only once. The TCR comes from a woman aged 18-29 years in good health and CMV-seronegative. The chain employs TRBV7-3 and TRBJ2-1; 10 nucleotides agree with TRBD1. Sequenced: PBMCs. The CDR3 here is CASSSPGQGRNEQFF. The CDR3 DNA follows: TGTGCCAGCAGCTCACCGGGACAGGGGCGGAATGAGCAGTTCTTC.